This T cell receptor beta chain derives from a study of cytomegalovirus exposure and HLA in healthy donors (dated by TCRdb to 2016 to 2017). Background on the whole study: According to an earlier analysis of 550 to 700 of the donors, about 179 million T cells yielded 117 million unique TCR beta sequences and less than 300 Gb of sequence data. About 330 gigabases of sequencing data and around 85 million unique TCR sequences made up an early release that covered 640 HLA-typed donors. Among almost 400 genotyped donors of the cohort, an average of approximately 240,000 unique TCR beta nucleotide sequences were sequenced per donor, roughly a sixth of them non-productive. The T cell repertoires of 670 or so subjects were profiled by immunosequencing and related to cytomegalovirus serostatus. To predict cytomegalovirus infection status, the study brought together high-throughput TCR immunosequencing, statistical association of individual TCRs with disease status, and machine learning. All discovery cohort repertoires had been generated on a single sequencing platform. HLA typing covered class I and class II loci at four-digit resolution. The genetic ancestry cluster associated with self-reported Caucasian donors included around 76% of the roughly 400 genotyped donors. Donor age, sex, ethnicity and CMV serostatus were collected together with the repertoire data. Besides the first cohort of approximately 670 subjects, a separate validation cohort made up of 120 different subjects was used. A later genetic analysis used genome-wide SNP genotypes for about 65% of the 666 donors, treating that subset as a discovery cohort. Typing coverage differed by locus: A, B, C, DRB1 and DQB1 were typed in roughly 629-630 donors, DQA1 in 500 to 550, DPA1 in approximately 600, and DPB1 in 400 to 480. To decide whether each TCR beta V gene segment behaved as functional or pseudogenic, an earlier analysis of approximately 600 of the donors relied on high-throughput TCR beta sequencing. Because of strong linkage in the cohort, 4 to 6 DR-DQ haplotypes were treated as single units for association and clustering. The study aimed to test whether signatures of past pathogen exposure could be identified by cataloging public T cell receptors. In a later analysis, previously published TCR beta repertoires from 500 to 750 donors were re-analyzed and high-resolution HLA genotyping was added so that TCR occurrence patterns could be studied. Rather than drawing on any new phenotypic data, the later analysis identified candidate immune exposures from TCR beta sequences and the way those sequences occurred across donors.

From the germline V gene (reference sequence), CDR1 is MNHEY and CDR2 is SMNVEV. The cysteine opens and the phenylalanine closes a CDR3 of 15 amino acids. Solely the CDR3 DNA is kept, with 45 bases framed from the first base. A distance of 13 bases separates the germline ends of V and J, which lose 6 bases and 4 bases respectively. Regarding this clone: What this receptor recognizes is not known. Per-base qualities were not stored, and no clone one base away is much larger.

The library was produced with the immunoSEQ multiplex PCR assay. The multiplex PCR relied on a mix of 60 forward primers for TCR Vbeta segments and 13 reverse primers for TCR Jbeta segments. The CDR3 region of rearranged TCR beta genes was amplified from genomic DNA with a multiplex PCR assay. The amplified TCR beta libraries were sequenced on the Illumina HiSeq System as 87-base-pair reads. The original pipeline was this. A later analysis counted approximately 76 million unique TCR beta chains across the 666 repertoires, and roughly 11 million of these chains were shared by at least two donors. To remove PCR and sequencing errors, raw reads were error-corrected and collapsed into unique sequences using a nearest-neighbor algorithm that merged closely related sequences. CDR3 sequences were aligned to IMGT reference sequences to assign V, D and J gene segments. For a sequence to be retained, at least a six-nucleotide match to both a V gene segment and a J gene segment was required. A rearrangement counted as productive if the CDR3 had no stop codons and remained in frame with V and J, and every other rearrangement counted as non-productive. Following IMGT convention, CDR3 was defined as the stretch from the second conserved V-encoded cysteine up to the conserved J-encoded phenylalanine. Sequences without an unambiguous match to a single V gene segment were excluded from the earlier analysis of several hundred of the donors. In an earlier analysis of 587 of the donors, V segments were called functional above 56.7% productive rearrangements and were called segregating when the between-donor standard deviation exceeded 5%. To diagnose cytomegalovirus status from the catalog of TCR beta chain sequences, a statistical classification framework was built. In a later analysis, TCR nucleotide sequences were compared against IMGT/GENE-DB human TR gene sequences so that V and J genes could be assigned. In a later analysis, CDR3 sequences and most-parsimonious VDJ recombination scenarios were assigned using the TCRdist pipeline. A later analysis defined each TCR beta chain by its CDR3 amino acid sequence plus V-gene family, and excluded reads lacking a unique V-gene family. To address suspected cross-contamination and a sequencing artifact, a later analysis removed a few hundred highly shared, low-generation-probability nucleotide sequences. In a later analysis, a clonal expansion index for each public chain was calculated from normalized within-repertoire ranks of inferred template counts. A later analysis computed generation probabilities with a VDJ recombination model fitted to out-of-frame rearrangements, and checked the results against IGoR. In a later analysis, hypergeometric tests were used to score TCR-TCR, TCR-HLA and TCR-CMV co-occurrence, with a repertoire-size bias correction applied to TCR pairs. To estimate false discovery rates, a later analysis permuted the HLA or CMV assignments 20 times. A later analysis grouped co-occurring TCRs with DBSCAN, adding TCRdist sequence similarity when clustering within HLA-allele-positive subsets. Repertoires with fewer than 30,000 or more than 120,000 public chains, plus five repertoires with anomalous nucleotide sharing, were excluded from co-occurrence clustering. The table was pulled from immuneACCESS by TCRdb, which kept in-frame rearrangements only. Such tables lose some clones; where checked, under half of the loss comes from unresolved V genes, and the rest has no known cause. V and J calls plus clone size are reproduced from that table; the DNA served to infer D and trimming. This sample holds some 270,000 clones; approximately 80% were observed only once. The ten largest clonotypes hold over 0.3% of the sample.

Overall results and qualifications from the work: The classifier was reported to diagnose cytomegalovirus status with high specificity and sensitivity in both the original and validation cohorts. The cohort was sequenced for TCR beta chains only, and without alpha or paired-chain data the features that could be detected were limited. In a later analysis, the rate of TCR association differed among HLA loci, with DRB1 alleles having the most associated TCRs and HLA-C alleles having the fewest. A total of fewer than 200 TCR beta chains were listed by the study as associated with cytomegalovirus. A later analysis found that most CMV-associated TCR beta chains appeared HLA-restricted, with HLA associations seemingly driven largely by CMV exposure. In a later analysis, some 17,000 TCR beta sequences were associated with specific HLA alleles at a false discovery rate of 0.05. The only immune exposure information available for the cohort was CMV serostatus. Across donors, most TCR sequences were observed very rarely, whereas some public TCRs were present in many individuals. In an earlier analysis of some 500 of the donors, most TCR beta V segments appeared in productive rearrangements about 90% or about 30% of the time, broadly matching IMGT annotations. Several of the top co-occurrence clusters appeared to be linked to parvovirus B19, influenza, CMV and Epstein-Barr virus, according to a later analysis. A further reported finding was that TCR beta sequences accurately predicted the HLA-A and HLA-B alleles for most subjects in the first cohort. Correlated functional status among segregating V segments might reflect linkage disequilibrium, but an unknown experimental factor could not be ruled out. Assigning TCR associations to individual alleles was difficult when HLA alleles, especially DR and DQ, strongly co-occurred. Because the 87-base-pair reads could not distinguish some IMGT-functional V segments, including TRBV6-2 and TRBV6-3, those segments were excluded. Compared with equally common non-associated chains, HLA-associated TCR beta chains in a later analysis were more clonally expanded and had lower generation probabilities. In a later genetic analysis, fewer N-insertions in productive TCRs were reported among donors in an Asian-associated ancestry cluster than the roughly 670-donor mean. The authors suggested that the approach could potentially be generalized to other disease states and immunological phenotypes. Roughly uniform sequencing depth across donors was assumed in presence/absence analyses, although this assumption may not hold. Because counts were too low, some 17 rarely observed V segments, including chromosome 9 orphons, were left out of the earlier analysis of some 640 of the donors. The sequencing pipeline was judged likely to have produced a cluster of highly shared sequence variants as a technical artifact. A few of the identified cytomegalovirus-associated TCR beta chains were confirmed in vitro to be specific for cytomegalovirus antigens. An association between a missense DCLRE1C variant and V-gene and J-gene trimming of TCR beta chains was found in a later genetic analysis and replicated in an independent cohort. Because some donors lacked HLA typing at each locus, the association tests relied only on the typed subset.

The cohort was made up of under 800 healthy bone marrow donors. At the time of sampling, all cohort members were nominally healthy, though unrecorded immune exposures were likely present. The donor tested CMV seronegative, placing the donor among the roughly 350 seronegative members of the cohort. A peripheral blood sample was collected from each donor, and TCR beta sequencing was performed on peripheral blood mononuclear cells. The Qiagen DNeasy Blood Extraction Kit was used to extract genomic DNA from the blood cell samples. The chain is encoded by TRBV27 joined to TRBJ2-6; the D segment could be TRBD1, given 6 matching bases. The TCR sequence derives from a girl aged 2-10 years in good health and CMV-seronegative. The specimen sequenced was PBMCs. The CDR3 loop reads CASSLGGSGANVLTF. The sequence in DNA is TGTGCCAGCAGCCTAGGGGGTTCGGGGGCCAACGTCCTGACTTTC.